These 27 T cell receptor beta chains came from one sample sequenced in a study of T cells after somatic rescue of genetic block. The table came from immunoSEQ multiplex PCR; TCRdb's copy has only in-frame clones and leaves some out. The sample records 70,000 to 95,000 clones, 85% to 90% being singletons. The sample consisted of peripheral blood mononuclear cells (PBMCs). The origin of the receptors is a woman under 30.

This chain uses TRBV6-4 with TRBJ1-1; 7 positions match TRBD1. This CDR3 is built from 13 residues. Per germline, CDR1 MRHNA and CDR2 SNTAGT. V shed 0 bases, J shed 5 bases, and the junction held 0 bases outside the gene matches. The CDR3 sequence: CASSDSGQTEAFF. CDR3 coding DNA: TGTGCCAGCAGTGACTCGGGACAGACTGAAGCTTTCTTT.

The rearrangement uses TRBV5-1 and TRBJ2-3, with 7 bases matching TRBD1. The CDR3 is made up of 16 amino acids. The germline V gene encodes CDR1 SGHRS and CDR2 YFSETQ. The J segment lost 2 bases and the V segment lost 3 bases, leaving 9 bases of the junction unmatched. The CDR3 region has the DNA TGCGCCAGCAGCTCCGGAGAACAGGGGTACACAGATACGCAGTATTTT. Its translation is CASSSGEQGYTDTQYF.

This clone was observed a few times. The chain combines TRBV14 with TRBJ2-7; D call uncertain. CDR3 length: 15 residues. CDR1 and CDR2 (germline): SGHDN, FVKESK. The ends were cut back, 4 bases at V and 1 base at J, with 14 bases in the middle. CDR3 loop: CASSPLQTGSYEQYF. The CDR3, as DNA: TGTGCCAGCAGCCCCCTCCAGACGGGTTCCTACGAGCAGTACTTC.

The V gene is TRBV11-2, the J gene TRBJ1-2; D gene uncertain. Germline loops: CDR1 SGHAT, CDR2 FQNNGV. V shed 8 bases and J shed 1 base, with 17 bases lying between them. The length of the CDR3 is 15 residues. The CDR3 sequence is CASRPFGQINYGYTF. The CDR3 DNA reads as TGTGCCAGCCGGCCTTTCGGGCAGATTAACTATGGCTACACCTTC.

The chain's CDR3 is CASSSYTGANYGYTF. CDR3 nucleotide sequence: TGTGCCAGTAGTTCCTACACAGGGGCTAACTATGGCTACACCTTC. The V call is TRBV19, the J call TRBJ1-2, with 7 bases that match TRBD1. There are 15 residues in the CDR3. V trimming: 5 bases; J trimming: 0 bases; junction bases outside the gene matches: 6. Germline V gene sequence: CDR1 LNHDA, CDR2 SQIVND (reference sequence).

The chain links TRBV29-1 to TRBJ2-1, with D perhaps matching TRBD2 (6 bases). V was trimmed by 2 bases and J by 8 bases, leaving 13 bases between them. The CDR3 runs 13 residues. CDR1 SQVTM and CDR2 ANQGSEA come from the germline V gene. CDR3 in amino acids: CSVETGGIDEQFF. CDR3 nucleotide sequence: TGCAGCGTTGAAACAGGCGGGATCGATGAGCAGTTCTTC.

This clone came up many times. This chain connects TRBV9 to TRBJ2-1; D is ambiguous. V was pared by 0 bases and J by 2 bases, with 9 bases between. Germline V lookup: CDR1 SGDLS, CDR2 YYNGEE. The CDR3 has 15 amino acids. The CDR3 region is CASSVDRTPYNEQFF. The CDR3 bases are TGTGCCAGCAGCGTAGACCGAACCCCCTACAATGAGCAGTTCTTC.

The J gene is TRBJ1-6, the V gene TRBV5-6, with D uncertain. The length of the CDR3 is 14 residues. The germline gives CDR1 SGHDT, CDR2 YYEEEE. The ends were cut back, 0 bases at V and 6 bases at J, with 7 bases in the middle. CDR3 nucleotides: TGTGCCAGCAGCTTGGACAGTTCTAATTCACCCCTCCACTTT. Protein: CASSLDSSNSPLHF.

This chain joins TRBV27 and TRBJ2-1, with 9 bases aligning to TRBD2. Germline trimming cut 4 bases from V and 5 bases from J; bases unmatched to any gene: 9. Germline V gives CDR1 MNHEY, CDR2 SMNVEV (reference sequence). CDR3 size: 16 residues. The CDR3 DNA is TGTGCCAGCAGTTCATCCCGGCGGGAGGGCCACAATGAGCAGTTCTTC. It encodes CASSSSRREGHNEQFF.

The chain combines TRBV7-9 with TRBJ2-3; D is unclear. The V and J ends lost 1 base and 5 bases respectively, with 10 bases between them. Germline values: CDR1 SEHNR, CDR2 FQNEAQ (reference sequence). The CDR3 totals 14 residues. Here the CDR3 DNA reads TGTGCCAGCAGCTTAGGACTGCCGGGAGATACGCAGTATTTT. Its protein is CASSLGLPGDTQYF.

V and J are TRBV2 and TRBJ1-1; maybe TRBD1 (5 bases). In germline, CDR1 is SNHLY, CDR2 FYNNEI. V shed 8 bases and J shed 5 bases, with 15 bases lying between them. The CDR3 is made up of 13 amino acids. The CDR3 reads CASWGGIRTEAFF. In DNA form, the CDR3 reads TGTGCCAGCTGGGGGGGGATCCGGACTGAAGCTTTCTTT.

The genes are TRBV5-1 and TRBJ2-2; D might be TRBD1 (6 bases). The CDR3 spans 21 residues. V shed 0 bases and J shed 0 bases, with 24 bases lying between them. Germline V gene lookup returns CDR1 SGHRS and CDR2 YFSETQ. The CDR3 region is CASSLGFPGSSQGANTGELFF. In nucleotides, the CDR3 is TGCGCCAGCAGCTTGGGTTTCCCCGGAAGTTCACAGGGCGCGAACACCGGGGAGCTGTTTTTT. Complete variable domain (other parts from reference TRBV5-1 and TRBJ2-2): KAGVTQTPRYLIKTRGQQVTLSCSPISGHRSVSWYQQTPGQGLQFLFEYFSETQRNKGNFPGRFSGRQFSNSRSEMNVSTLELGDSALYLCASSLGFPGSSQGANTGELFFGEGSRLTVL.

V usage is TRBV30 and J usage is TRBJ1-1, with D uncertain. The CDR3 is made up of 14 amino acids. Trimming cost V 3 bases and J 4 bases, with 15 bases left between them. Germline loops: CDR1 GTSNPN, CDR2 SVGIG (reference sequence). CDR3 coding DNA: TGTGCCTGGAGCACCGGGCCCCGTGGCACTGAAGCTTTCTTT. Residues: CAWSTGPRGTEAFF.

The chain couples TRBV2 to TRBJ1-3, with D perhaps matching TRBD1 (6 bases). This CDR3 is built from 14 residues. V lost 6 bases to trimming and J lost 0 bases, with 9 bases between them. Germline V gene data show CDR1 as SNHLY and CDR2 as FYNNEI. The CDR3 region has the DNA TGTGCCAGCAGGGCACAGGGCTCTGGAAACACCATATATTTT. Translated: CASRAQGSGNTIYF.

This clone was detected only a few times. The chain carries TRBV6-1 and TRBJ1-2; 7 bases align to TRBD1. Germline CDR1 is MNHNS and CDR2 is SASEGT. The CDR3 covers 13 residues. V was clipped by 5 bases and J by 2 bases; unmatched bases: 2. DNA for the CDR3: TGTGCCAGCAGTCGGGACAGCAACTATGGCTACACCTTC. Translated, it gives CASSRDSNYGYTF.

The gene calls are TRBV6-1 and TRBJ1-2, with D unresolved. Per germline, CDR1 MNHNS and CDR2 SASEGT. The CDR3 is 14 amino acids. Trimming left V 4 bases short and J 0 bases short, with 9 bases between. The CDR3 nucleotides read TGTGCCAGCAGTGCCGGACTCGCTAACTATGGCTACACCTTC. This codes for CASSAGLANYGYTF.

The J gene is TRBJ2-6, the V gene TRBV7-9; the D gene is possibly TRBD2 (6 bases). The CDR3 spans 17 residues. Germline loops: CDR1 SEHNR, CDR2 FQNEAQ (reference sequence). The ends were cut back, 7 bases at V and 2 bases at J, with 18 bases in the middle. Written as DNA, the CDR3 is TGTGCCAGCACCCGGGGGACCGCGGGACCTGGGGCCAACGTCCTGACTTTC. It encodes CASTRGTAGPGANVLTF.

The CDR3 region is CASSLGASVHQETQYF. CDR3 nucleotide sequence: TGTGCCAGCAGCTTAGGGGCTAGCGTTCACCAAGAGACCCAGTACTTC. The chain combines TRBV7-6 with TRBJ2-5; perhaps TRBD2 as D (6 bases). CDR3 size: 16 residues. Germline V gene lookup returns CDR1 SGHVS and CDR2 FNYEAQ. Trimming cost V 1 base and J 0 bases, with 12 bases left between them.

This clone was recorded only once. CDR3 region: CASSRTGTSGYEQYF. The CDR3 DNA is TGTGCCAGCAGCCGAACCGGGACTAGCGGGTACGAGCAGTACTTC. The rearrangement links TRBV7-2 to TRBJ2-7; 12 bases are shared with TRBD2. CDR3 size: 15 residues. With 5 bases clipped from V and 4 bases from J, the junction kept 6 bases outside the gene matches. CDR1 is SGHTA and CDR2 is FQGNSA in the germline V gene.

The table lists this clone with a count of one. The chain carries TRBV28 and TRBJ2-6; D ambiguous. V was shortened by 6 bases and J by 1 base, with 7 bases between the two germline ends. The V gene's germline CDR1 is MDHEN and CDR2 SYDVKM. The CDR3 is made up of 14 amino acids. CDR3 bases: TGTGCCAGCAGGACCAGGTCTGGGGCCAACGTCCTGACTTTC. Protein product: CASRTRSGANVLTF.

The V gene is TRBV9, the J gene TRBJ2-1; 9 bases agree with TRBD2. After removal of 3 bases from V and 5 bases from J, the junction contained 6 bases not matched to a gene. Germline CDR1 SGDLS, CDR2 YYNGEE. This CDR3 is built from 15 residues. For the CDR3, the DNA is TGTGCCAGCAGCGCCAGCGGGAGGCCGGACAATGAGCAGTTCTTC. Translation gives CASSASGRPDNEQFF.

CDR3 DNA: TGCAGCGTTGGTAGAAGCTCCTACGAGCAGTACTTC. Translated: CSVGRSSYEQYF. V and J are TRBV29-1 and TRBJ2-7, with unresolved D. V gave up 4 bases and J gave up 0 bases, with 7 bases separating them. Per germline, CDR1 SQVTM and CDR2 ANQGSEA. The CDR3 contains 12 residues.

The chain links TRBV30 to TRBJ1-6, with D unclear. The CDR3 length is 12 residues. From germline, CDR1 is GTSNPN and CDR2 SVGIG (reference sequence). Trimming took off 4 bases at V and 6 bases at J, with 7 bases between the two ends. CDR3 DNA: TGTGCCTGGAATACGGGTAATTCACCCCTCCACTTT. Protein sequence: CAWNTGNSPLHF.

The V gene is TRBV25-1, the J gene TRBJ1-4, with D unclear. The CDR3 has 15 amino acids. With 0 bases removed from V and 7 bases from J, the gap between germline ends came to 12 bases. Germline lookup yields CDR1 MGHDK and CDR2 SYGVNS. CDR3: CASSEYRGIGEKLFF. The CDR3 DNA reads TGTGCCAGCAGTGAATATCGGGGAATCGGTGAAAAACTGTTTTTT.

The V and J genes are TRBV6-1 and TRBJ2-5; D not certain. The CDR3 has 13 residues. The V and J ends lost 10 bases and 13 bases respectively, with 25 bases between them. In germline, CDR1 is MNHNS, CDR2 SASEGT. The CDR3 loop is CAIDRKKESPRYF. The CDR3 DNA reads TGTGCCATCGACCGAAAAAAAGAGAGCCCGAGGTACTTC.

This clone was picked up one time. The chain uses TRBV15 and TRBJ2-7; maybe TRBD2 (6 bases). The V end was cut by 2 bases, the J end by 3 bases, with 17 bases between. Germline V gene data show CDR1 as LNHNV and CDR2 as YYDKDF (reference sequence). There are 16 residues in the CDR3. The chain's CDR3 is CATSRSGGIPNYEQYF. Written as DNA, the CDR3 is TGTGCCACCAGCAGATCTGGCGGGATCCCCAACTACGAGCAGTACTTC.

As regards this clone: An end of the junction differs from the germline gene, which may be a read error. V gene TRBV7-7 combines with J gene TRBJ2-5, with 7 bases identical to TRBD1. The germline CDR1 and CDR2 sequences are SSHAT and FNYEAQ (reference sequence). This CDR3 has 14 amino acids. CDR3 bases: TGTGCTAGCAGCCGAGGGACAGACCAAGAGACCCAGTACTTC. It specifies CASSRGTDQETQYF.